These T cell receptor beta chains were read from a single sample in a study of technical replicates of blood from a handful of donors. Produced via immunoSEQ multiplex PCR; TCRdb's table is partial and in-frame only. Of more than 65,000 clones listed, about 92% were seen once; the top ten hold 0.41%. The sequenced sample consisted of T cells isolated from PBMCs. These TCRs come from a human donor in good health. The CDR3 runs from the conserved cysteine through the conserved F or W. The D gene is left open where the match is weak.

CASTTSGRYTGELFF	TGTGCCAGTACGACTAGCGGGAGATACACCGGGGAGCTGTTTTTT	TRBV19	TRBJ2-2	TRBD2
CASSSRDSRNEKLFF	TGTGCCAGCAGTTCGCGGGACAGTCGAAATGAAAAACTGTTTTTT	TRBV6-1	TRBJ1-4	TRBD1
CASSWVLQWAADGTEAFF	TGTGCCAGCAGTTGGGTCTTGCAGTGGGCCGCAGACGGTACTGAAGCTTTCTTT	TRBV6-7	TRBJ1-1	NA
CASGLGTVRGYTF	TGTGCTAGTGGTTTGGGGACAGTGAGGGGCTACACCTTC	TRBV12-5	TRBJ1-2	NA
CASSYSSGVNTEAFF	TGTGCCAGCAGTTACTCTTCAGGGGTTAACACTGAAGCTTTCTTT	TRBV6-5	TRBJ1-1	NA
CASSPPGTSFGGELFF	TGTGCCAGCAGCCCGCCCGGGACTAGTTTCGGCGGGGAGCTGTTTTTT	TRBV7-9	TRBJ2-2	TRBD2
CASSLQSENTEAFF	TGTGCCAGCAGCTTACAGTCCGAGAACACTGAAGCTTTCTTT	TRBV11-2	TRBJ1-1	NA
CASSQGQFPNEKLFF	TGTGCCAGCAGCCAAGGACAGTTTCCTAATGAAAAACTGTTTTTT	TRBV9	TRBJ1-4	NA
CASSSHEQFF	TGTGCCAGCAGCTCCCATGAGCAGTTCTTC	TRBV25-1	TRBJ2-1	NA
CASSTMGQTSNQPQHF	TGTGCCAGTAGTACGATGGGACAGACGAGCAATCAGCCCCAGCATTTT	TRBV19	TRBJ1-5	TRBD1
CASSLGAFEQYF	TGTGCCAGCAGCTTAGGGGCGTTCGAGCAGTACTTC	TRBV7-9	TRBJ2-7	NA
CASSLINDRGGYGYTF	TGTGCCAGCAGCTTAATTAACGATCGAGGGGGATATGGCTACACCTTC	TRBV11-1	TRBJ1-2	NA